This T cell receptor (beta chain) was observed in a study of Ad26.COV2.S vaccination and SARS-CoV-2 variants (dated by TCRdb to about 2021). Broadly, across the study: Donors in the vaccine arm were drawn from COV1001, a phase I-IIa trial of Ad26.COV2.S in healthy adults that was multicentre, randomized, double-blind and placebo-controlled. Ad26.COV2.S was administered intramuscularly at 5 x 10^10 or 1 x 10^11 viral particles, either as a single shot or as two shots given 56 days apart. Investigators did not know the trial group allocation while performing experiments and assessing outcomes. A total of about 30 samples were included in the TCR-sequenced set, comprising around 20 Ad26.COV2.S vaccine recipients, 5 placebo recipients and 8 SARS-CoV-2 convalescent individuals. Participants in the trial were split at random into five groups of five each, receiving low-dose or high-dose Ad26.COV2.S once or twice, or else placebo on both occasions. The specificity and breadth of SARS-CoV-2-reactive T cell receptors after Ad26.COV2.S vaccination were assessed by TCRbeta repertoire sequencing. The full study reports these points: After vaccination, spike-specific CD8+ and CD4+ T cell responses were reported to show substantial breadth. Higher spike-specific TCR breadth was observed in Ad26.COV2.S recipients than in placebo recipients (P = 0.0014). Vaccine and placebo recipients had similar non-spike TCR breadth, a finding consistent with the vaccine containing only spike. It was noted by the authors that total T cell responses may have been underestimated by the TCR breadth and depth analyses. The study was not powered to compare responses between vaccine doses or regimens.

Turning to this clone: Its antigen has not been determined. Base qualities are missing; no much larger clone stands one base away.

TCRbeta CDR3 regions were sequenced with the immunoSEQ Assay. After extraction, genomic DNA underwent amplification by bias-controlled multiplex PCR, followed by high-throughput sequencing. Per the authors' processing: To quantify the absolute abundance of every unique TCRbeta CDR3 region, sequences were collapsed and filtered. Usable DNA was measured by amplifying reference genes present in all nucleated cells, and TCRbeta template counts were normalized to that usable DNA to estimate T cell fraction. Repertoire TCRs were annotated as SARS-CoV-2-specific when V gene, CDR3 amino acid sequence and J gene were exactly matched to a known reactive TCR set. The reference SARS-CoV-2 TCR set was obtained from MIRA and was filtered for enrichment in COVID-19-positive ImmuneCODE repertoires, whereby public or cross-reactive TCRs were removed. Drawing on the MIRA antigens, annotated TCRs were analysed further at the level of specific ORF or position within ORF. Breadth was defined as annotated unique rearrangements over total unique productive rearrangements; depth was the summed frequency of those rearrangements. TCR breadth was compared between groups using two-sided Wilcoxon rank-sum tests. TCRdb mirrors the immuneACCESS table, restricted to in-frame sequences. Some clones are absent from its copies; in checked studies, under half trace to an unresolved V gene, and the reason for the others is unknown. That table furnishes V, J and clone size, whereas the DNA furnished D and trimming. Across this sample there are around 450,000 clones, with roughly 89% seen only once. Of the sample, 2.5% falls within the top ten clones.

The cysteine opens and the phenylalanine closes a CDR3 of 15 amino acids. Only the CDR3 DNA is retained, 45 bases long and in frame from the first base. From the germline V gene (reference sequence), CDR1 is SGHNT and CDR2 is YYREEE. Trimming takes 4 bases off V and 3 bases off J; junction bases not matched to a gene: 6. Per the publication, the treatment or condition label means: about 20 received Ad26.COV2.S at low or high dose, single or two shots; several received placebo; per-sample allocation not given. For vaccine and placebo recipients, repertoires were sequenced using samples collected on day 63 after the first injection. Between 29 July and 7 August 2020, Cohort 1b enrolled approximately 26 adults aged 18-55 years at one site in Boston, USA. Ad26.COV2.S was a replication-incompetent adenovirus type 26 vector expressing a prefusion-stabilized SARS-CoV-2 spike protein from the original Wuhan strain.

Sequencing was performed on peripheral blood, taken in a trial of Ad26.COV2.S vaccine versus placebo. The receptor comes from a person aged 18-65 years who received the Ad26.COV2.S COVID-19 vaccine or a placebo. Recombination connected TRBV5-4 to TRBJ1-2, with 10 bases aligning to TRBD1. This receptor has the CDR3 CASSPRTGGDYGYTF. In nucleotide form, the sequence is TGTGCCAGCAGCCCCCGGACAGGGGGAGACTATGGCTACACCTTC.